The present T cell receptor beta chain was sequenced within a study of blood T cell repertoires in COVID-19. About the research overall: In each case, the material was cDNA or gDNA derived from T cells, B-cell-depleted T cells, or PBMCs.

Original handling: Scientists estimated how many nucleated cells there were by amplifying reference gene primers. Sequenced by immunoSEQ multiplex PCR; TCRdb stores in-frame clones only, minus some. V and J calls plus clone size are reproduced from that table; the DNA served to infer D and trimming. The sample consists of approximately 300,000 clones, 90% of them appearing once. The receptor's source is a woman between 25 and 40 years old who had been exposed to COVID-19. The sequencing sample was made of PBMCs or T cells enriched from blood (not recorded which).

This CDR3 reads CASSYTSSGGADEQFF. CDR3 in DNA: TGTGCCAGCAGTTACACATCTAGCGGGGGGGCCGATGAGCAGTTCTTC. V and J are TRBV6-5 and TRBJ2-1; 12 bases match TRBD2. V trimming: 2 bases; J trimming: 8 bases; junction bases outside the gene matches: 7. CDR1 MNHEY and CDR2 SVGAGI come from the germline V gene. The CDR3 totals 16 residues.